This TCR beta chain was obtained from a study of T cell changes during pregnancy in multiple sclerosis (dated by TCRdb to the late 2010s). General notes on the study: The study examined how the T cell repertoire changed over the course of pregnancy in women with multiple sclerosis.

Libraries were made using the immunoSEQ multiplex PCR assay. The source is immuneACCESS, and TCRdb retained only in-frame sequences with V and J called. Part of the clones is not carried over; for the studies checked, unresolved V genes explain less than half of this, and the remainder is unexplained. Counted in this sample were roughly 59,000 clones; 90% to 95% of them appeared once. Clones ranked in the top ten supply roughly 1.4% of the sample. Relative to germline, V is 0 bases shorter and J is 4 bases shorter, with 13 bases between their ends. Inclusive of the bounding cysteine and phenylalanine, the CDR3 is 15 residues long. Here the CDR3 DNA is all that survives: 45 bases in frame from base 1. According to the germline V gene (reference sequence), CDR1 reads PRHDT and CDR2 reads FYEKMQ. As regards this clone: Its antigen remains undetermined. It has no much larger one-base neighbor in the sample; base qualities were not kept.

The V and J segments used are TRBV13 and TRBJ2-7, with no confidently assigned D gene. The sequences come from peripheral blood, collected in the third trimester of pregnancy. The receptor comes from a female donor in good health, enrolled as a control in a pregnancy study. CDR3 reads: CASSLGRDTKYEQYF. The DNA reads TGTGCCAGCAGCTTAGGGCGAGACACCAAGTACGAGCAGTACTTC. With all but the CDR3 taken from the reference TRBV13 and TRBJ2-7 genes, the full variable domain is: AAGVIQSPRHLIKEKRETATLKCYPIPRHDTVYWYQQGPGQDPQFLISFYEKMQSDKGSIPDRFSAQQFSDYHSELNMSSLELGDSALYFCASSLGRDTKYEQYFGPGTRLTVT.